This T cell receptor (beta chain) is drawn from a study of blood T cell repertoires in COVID-19. Study in general: Sites in the United States, Italy and Spain provided acute and convalescent COVID-19 samples.

The germline V gene has CDR1 PRHDT and CDR2 FYEKMQ (reference sequence). Trimming cost V 1 base and J 7 bases, with 11 bases left between them. This CDR3 is built from 14 residues. Sequencing was performed with immunoSEQ multiplex PCR; in TCRdb, only in-frame clones are kept and a portion is missing. The sample includes hundreds of thousands of clones, around four fifths of them seen just once. The specimen was peripheral blood. The receptor comes from a woman in her fifties or sixties with active or convalescent COVID-19. The chain combines TRBV13 with TRBJ2-1; D is possibly TRBD2 (6 bases). CDR3 nucleotides: TGTGCCAGCAGCTTAGTCGGGGGAGCGAATGAGCAGTTCTTC. The encoded protein is CASSLVGGANEQFF.